This entry lists 11 T cell receptor beta chains sequenced from one sample in a study of shared clonotypes between healthy human individuals. TCRdb's table, derived via immunoSEQ multiplex PCR, lists solely in-frame clones and lacks some. The table lists millions of clones, over 85% of them singletons. Sequencing input: naive CD4+ T cells sorted from blood. Subset specified: CD45RA+ positively selected. These receptors were collected from a man aged 18 to 30 in good health.

V is TRBV6-4 and J is TRBJ1-1; 12 bases match TRBD1. V lost 10 bases to trimming and J lost 7 bases; unmatched junction nucleotides: 10. The CDR3 loop spans 14 amino acids. The germline V gene encodes CDR1 MRHNA and CDR2 SNTAGT. CDR3 bases: TGTGCCATCTTCCCCGGGACAGGGGGCGTTGAAGCTTTCTTT. Amino acid sequence: CAIFPGTGGVEAFF.

A word on this clone: Within the sample, other DNA sequences also encode this same CDR3. The CDR3 DNA follows: TGCGCCAGCAGCTTGGTCGGGGGCCCCGGGGAGCTGTTTTTT. It specifies CASSLVGGPGELFF. The genes are TRBV5-1 and TRBJ2-2; tentatively, D is TRBD1 or TRBD2 (6 bases each). This CDR3 contains 14 residues. CDR1 and CDR2 from the germline V gene are SGHRS and YFSETQ. V was trimmed by 0 bases and J by 6 bases, leaving 9 bases between them. Based on the CDR3 plus reference TRBV5-1 and TRBJ2-2, the full variable domain is KAGVTQTPRYLIKTRGQQVTLSCSPISGHRSVSWYQQTPGQGLQFLFEYFSETQRNKGNFPGRFSGRQFSNSRSEMNVSTLELGDSALYLCASSLVGGPGELFFGEGSRLTVL.

This chain joins TRBV7-9 and TRBJ2-1; 8 nucleotides line up with TRBD1. Germline V gives CDR1 SEHNR, CDR2 FQNEAQ (reference sequence). This CDR3 is built from 14 residues. Unmatched junction bases numbered 5, after V lost 6 bases and J lost 4 bases. The CDR3 sequence: CASREQGVYNEQFF. In DNA, the CDR3 is TGTGCCAGCAGGGAACAGGGGGTTTACAATGAGCAGTTCTTC.

V is TRBV29-1 and J is TRBJ2-1; 10 bases match TRBD2. CDR3 size: 14 residues. J gave up 2 bases and V 5 bases, and 3 bases lay outside the gene matches. Germline-derived CDR1 and CDR2 are SQVTM and ANQGSEA. The CDR3 coding sequence is TGCAGCGTTCCCCTAGCGGGGGCCTACAATGAGCAGTTCTTC. It specifies CSVPLAGAYNEQFF.

V usage is TRBV7-9 and J usage is TRBJ2-5; the D is unclear. The germline CDR1 and CDR2 sequences are SEHNR and FQNEAQ (reference sequence). V lost 5 bases and J 4 bases, leaving 11 bases between the germline ends. The CDR3 length is 13 residues. As DNA, the CDR3 is TGTGCCAGCAGCAACGAAGTCGGAGAGACCCAGTACTTC. Its protein product is CASSNEVGETQYF.

The chain uses TRBV18 and TRBJ2-7; 8 bases align to TRBD2. Germline V gives CDR1 KGHSH, CDR2 LQKENI. The CDR3 length is 15 residues. V dropped 3 bases and J dropped 2; count of bases not matched to a gene: 6. The chain's CDR3 is CASSPRVAGTYEQYF. In DNA, the CDR3 is TGTGCCAGCTCACCGCGGGTAGCGGGGACCTACGAGCAGTACTTC.

This chain uses TRBV7-9 with TRBJ2-6, with 9 bases lining up with TRBD1. Germline CDR1 and CDR2: SEHNR and FQNEAQ (reference sequence). The J segment lost 3 bases and the V segment lost 4 bases, leaving 4 bases of the junction unmatched. This CDR3 has 16 residues. The CDR3 protein is CASSWGQGGGANVLTF. The CDR3 DNA is TGTGCCAGCAGCTGGGGACAGGGTGGTGGGGCCAACGTCCTGACTTTC.

This rearrangement joins TRBV10-3 to TRBJ2-7, with 10 bases lining up with TRBD2. CDR1 is ENHRY, CDR2 SYGVKD, per germline. The V segment lost 0 bases and the J segment 3 bases; nucleotides outside the gene matches: 5. The CDR3 is 16 residues long. The CDR3 nucleotides are TGTGCCATCAGTGAGTCGCCCACTAGCGGGGTCTACGAGCAGTACTTC. Translation: CAISESPTSGVYEQYF.

The chain employs TRBV14 and TRBJ2-2; 8 nucleotides line up with TRBD2. This CDR3 is 15 amino acids long. With V trimmed by 4 bases and J by 7 bases, 8 bases remained unmatched. Germline values: CDR1 SGHDN, CDR2 FVKESK. The CDR3 region has the DNA TGTGCCAGCAGCCCAGGAAAGCGGGAGAACGGGGAGCTGTTTTTT. Its translation: CASSPGKRENGELFF.

Concerning this clone: Other DNA sequences of this sample code for an identical CDR3. This sequence joins TRBV18 and TRBJ1-5; the match to TRBD1 covers 8 bases. Germline V gene sequence: CDR1 KGHSH, CDR2 LQKENI. With 3 bases clipped from V and 0 bases from J, the junction kept 1 base outside the gene matches. The CDR3 sequence is 15 residues long. The CDR3 is CASSPQGASNQPQHF. The CDR3 DNA follows: TGTGCCAGCTCACCGCAGGGGGCTAGCAATCAGCCCCAGCATTTT.

The chain combines TRBV7-2 with TRBJ2-1; possibly TRBD1 or TRBD2 for D (5 bases each). Germline values: CDR1 SGHTA, CDR2 FQGNSA. Trimming cost V 1 base and J 9 bases, with 7 bases left between them. This CDR3 is 12 amino acids long. Here the CDR3 DNA reads TGTGCCAGCAGCTTAGATGGGGGTGAGCAGTTCTTC. Protein sequence: CASSLDGGEQFF.